Listed below are T cell receptor beta chains from one sample, sequenced in a study of blood T cell repertoires in COVID-19. Method: immunoSEQ multiplex PCR; TCRdb's copy keeps in-frame clones and lacks some. The data show about 130,000 clones, about 86% seen once. The material sequenced was peripheral blood. These receptors came from a woman between 50 and 59 years old with acute or convalescent COVID-19. Each CDR3 is given with its conserved first and last residue. The order of the fields is V gene, J gene, clone size, D gene, CDR3 protein, CDR3 DNA. The D gene is left open where the match is weak. Not every row has a clone size; where given, it reads once, few, many or a size class.

>TRBV30|TRBJ1-5|NA|NA
CAWSLSGPGQPQHF
TGTGCCTGGAGTCTCTCAGGGCCGGGTCAGCCCCAGCATTTT
>TRBV18|TRBJ2-2|NA|TRBD1
CASSPPRGQGASGELFF
TGTGCCAGCTCACCACCGAGGGGGCAGGGGGCCTCCGGGGAGCTGTTTTTT
>TRBV19|TRBJ2-7|NA|TRBD2
CATGGFSLGFLRYEQYF
TGTGCCACGGGGGGGTTTTCTCTGGGTTTCTTACGCTACGAGCAGTACTTC
>TRBV5-1|TRBJ1-1|NA|TRBD1
CASSLSRGLTEAFF
TGCGCCAGCAGCTTGAGCAGGGGGCTCACTGAAGCTTTCTTT
>TRBV27|TRBJ2-1|NA|TRBD2
CASSWPGSGSENSYNEQFF
TGTGCCAGCAGCTGGCCGGGTAGCGGGAGTGAGAACTCCTACAATGAGCAGTTCTTC
>TRBV28|TRBJ1-6|NA|NA
CASSLSSSRGDSPLHF
TGTGCCAGCAGTTTGAGTAGCAGTCGCGGCGATTCACCCCTCCACTTT
>TRBV7-8|TRBJ1-6|NA|NA
CASSLEQGHSPLHF
TGTGCCAGCAGCTTAGAACAGGGACATTCACCCCTCCACTTT
>TRBV6-5|TRBJ1-2|NA|NA
CASSVDSHGYTF
TGTGCCAGCAGCGTGGACAGCCATGGCTACACCTTC
>TRBV5-1|TRBJ2-2|NA|NA
CASSQDNYGELFF
TGCGCCAGCAGCCAAGACAATTACGGGGAGCTGTTTTTT
>TRBV18|TRBJ1-3|NA|NA
CASSPPSRAIGNTIYF
TGTGCCAGCTCACCGCCGTCCAGAGCGATTGGAAACACCATATATTTT
>TRBV7-9|TRBJ2-3|NA|TRBD2
CASSLPFTSEDTQYF
TGTGCCAGCAGCTTACCCTTCACTAGCGAAGATACGCAGTATTTT
>TRBV6-5|TRBJ1-1|NA|TRBD1
CASSLRSDRPTEAFF
TGTGCCAGCAGTCTCCGTTCGGACAGGCCCACTGAAGCTTTCTTT
>TRBV7-9|TRBJ1-2|once|TRBD1
CASSPGQGANGYTF
TGTGCCAGCAGCCCAGGACAGGGGGCGAACGGCTACACCTTC
>TRBV2|TRBJ2-3|NA|TRBD2
CASGSGGRDTQYF
TGTGCCAGCGGTAGCGGGGGTCGAGATACGCAGTATTTT
>TRBV7-9|TRBJ2-7|NA|NA
CASSWSSYEQYF
TGTGCCAGCAGCTGGAGCTCCTACGAGCAGTACTTC
>TRBV5-5|TRBJ1-1|once|NA
CASLVGPLNTEAFF
TGTGCCAGCTTGGTGGGCCCCCTGAACACTGAAGCTTTCTTT
>TRBV3-1/TRBV3-2|TRBJ1-2|NA|TRBD1
CASSQGPPQGSYGYTF
TGTGCCAGCAGCCAAGGCCCACCACAGGGGTCCTATGGCTACACCTTC
>TRBV2|TRBJ2-3|NA|TRBD1
CASSGNTGADTQYF
TGTGCCAGCAGCGGAAACACAGGGGCAGATACGCAGTATTTT
>TRBV2|TRBJ1-2|NA|TRBD1
CASSIRTGTGPNGYTF
TGTGCCAGCAGTATTAGAACCGGGACAGGGCCCAATGGCTACACCTTC
>TRBV27|TRBJ2-5|NA|TRBD1
CASSYDRGQETQYF
TGTGCCAGCAGTTATGACAGGGGACAAGAGACCCAGTACTTC
>TRBV5-5|TRBJ2-1|NA|NA
CASSPGVVGNNEQFF
TGTGCCAGCAGCCCGGGGGTTGTGGGGAACAATGAGCAGTTCTTC
>TRBV6-5|TRBJ2-7|NA|NA
CASSLDTDEQYF
TGTGCCAGCTCCCTCGACACCGACGAGCAGTACTTC
>TRBV6-5|TRBJ2-1|NA|TRBD2
CASSYEVLAGDNEQFF
TGTGCCAGCAGTTACGAGGTCCTAGCGGGGGACAATGAGCAGTTCTTC
>TRBV10-3|TRBJ1-1|NA|TRBD1
CAISESRTGSGGPEAFF
TGTGCCATCAGTGAGTCTCGGACAGGGAGCGGCGGCCCGGAAGCTTTCTTT
>TRBV15|TRBJ2-1|NA|TRBD2
CATSRGGDSNEQFF
TGTGCCACCAGTCGTGGGGGGGATTCAAATGAGCAGTTCTTC
>TRBV15|TRBJ2-7|NA|NA
CATSRAPEGRVGEQYF
TGTGCCACCAGCAGAGCCCCTGAGGGTCGGGTCGGCGAGCAGTACTTC
>TRBV11-2|TRBJ2-7|NA|TRBD2
CASSPNRREGSIEQYF
TGTGCCAGCAGCCCAAACAGAAGGGAGGGGTCTATCGAGCAGTACTTC
>TRBV9|TRBJ2-1|few|NA
CASSLGRGGEQFF
TGTGCCAGCAGCCTGGGAAGGGGGGGTGAGCAGTTCTTC
>TRBV4-2|TRBJ2-2|NA|NA
CASSQFTGSNTGELFF
TGTGCCAGCAGCCAATTCACAGGCTCGAACACCGGGGAGCTGTTTTTT
>TRBV19|TRBJ1-1|many|NA
CASHVGLNTEAFF
TGTGCCAGCCATGTGGGGCTGAACACTGAAGCTTTCTTT
>TRBV6-5|TRBJ2-2|NA|NA
CASRRQIDTGELFF
TGTGCCAGCCGGAGACAGATCGACACCGGGGAGCTGTTTTTT
>TRBV25-1|TRBJ2-1|NA|TRBD2
CASTSGSWSNEQFF
TGTGCCAGCACTAGCGGGAGTTGGAGTAATGAGCAGTTCTTC
>TRBV4-1|TRBJ2-5|NA|TRBD2
CASSWGSGDQETQYF
TGCGCCAGCAGCTGGGGGAGCGGGGACCAAGAGACCCAGTACTTC
>TRBV18|TRBJ1-1|NA|TRBD1
CASSPPSGQANTEAFF
TGTGCCAGCTCACCTCCTTCGGGACAGGCGAACACTGAAGCTTTCTTT
>TRBV27|TRBJ1-6|NA|NA
CASSSAGARGSPLHF
TGTGCCAGCAGTTCGGCAGGGGCCCGGGGTTCACCCCTCCACTTT
>TRBV6-2/TRBV6-3|TRBJ1-5|NA|TRBD1
CASSDWTGGLGPQHF
TGTGCCAGCAGTGACTGGACAGGAGGGCTTGGGCCCCAGCATTTT
>TRBV5-1|TRBJ2-1|NA|NA
CASSPPLDGGGNEQFF
TGCGCCAGCTCCCCACCCCTAGATGGGGGAGGCAATGAGCAGTTCTTC
>TRBV18|TRBJ1-5|NA|NA
CASSPYSNQPQHF
TGTGCCAGCTCACCATATAGCAATCAGCCCCAGCATTTT